The next 12 T cell receptor beta chains were all read from a single sample in a study of Graves' ophthalmopathy and Graves' hyperthyroidism. The sequenced template was RNA, covering the TCR beta CDR3 region. HTBI-primed first-round RT-PCR preceded second-round multiplex PCR. TCRdb ran MiXCR on the multiplex PCR reads and lists one entry per CDR3 protein. This sample yields 900,000 to 1,200,000 distinct CDR3 sequences, of which about two fifths are seen a single time; roughly 10% belongs to the top ten. Sequencing input: peripheral blood or thyroid tissue (not recorded which). Every receptor here comes from an adult man with Graves' hyperthyroidism.

This clonotype was counted once. A much larger clone is a single base away; this may be a read error. V gene TRBV11-2 combines with J gene TRBJ1-6; D is undetermined. CDR3 length: 12 residues. Per the germline V gene, CDR1 is SGHAT and CDR2 is FQNNGV. The CDR3 here is CVSSFLNSPLHF. CDR3 nucleotides: TGTGTCAGCAGCTTCCTTAATTCACCCCTCCACTTT. The variable domain in full, completed from reference TRBV11-2 and TRBJ1-6, reads EAGVAQSPRYKIIEKRQSVAFWCNPISGHATLYWYQQILGQGPKLLIQFQNNGVVDDSQLPKDRFSAERLKGVDSTLKIQPAKLEDSAVYLCVSSFLNSPLHFGNGTRLTVT.

The chain recombines TRBV6-5 with TRBJ1-2; 7 bases are a match to TRBD1. Germline V gene sequence: CDR1 MNHEY, CDR2 SVGAGI. V was pared by 7 bases and J by 0 bases, with 5 bases of the junction left unmatched. The CDR3 runs 14 residues. In DNA, the CDR3 is TGTGCCAGCACCACAGGGGTTGCTAACTATGGCTACACCTTC. Translation gives CASTTGVANYGYTF.

V and J are TRBV10-3 and TRBJ1-6; 7 positions agree with TRBD1. Germline loops: CDR1 ENHRY, CDR2 SYGVKD. The CDR3 sequence is 15 residues long. The trim removed 6 bases at V and 6 bases at J, leaving 8 bases unmatched. The CDR3 sequence is CAISAQGTANSPLHF. CDR3 nucleotide sequence: TGTGCCATCAGCGCACAGGGGACAGCTAATTCACCCCTCCACTTT.

This clonotype was detected many times. This sequence joins TRBV15 and TRBJ2-5; 7 bases match TRBD1. The CDR3 has 19 amino acids. J lost 5 bases, V lost 6 bases, and 24 bases had no gene match. CDR1 is LNHNV and CDR2 is YYDKDF in the germline V gene (reference sequence). The CDR3 DNA reads TGTGCCACCAGTCAAAGAGGGGGAACTCAAGACAGGGCTGTGGAGACCCAGTACTTC. This encodes CATSQRGGTQDRAVETQYF.

Written as DNA, the CDR3 is TGTGCCAGCAGTTACTTTTGGGGATATGGCGGGGAGCTGTTTTTT. Translation: CASSYFWGYGGELFF. The chain combines TRBV6-2 or TRBV6-3 with TRBJ2-2, with unresolved D. CDR3 size: 15 residues. Germline V gene sequence: CDR1 MNHEY, CDR2 SVGEGT. The germline V and J ends were trimmed by 1 base and 7 bases, with 13 bases remaining between them.

The rearrangement links TRBV24-1 to TRBJ1-5; D might be TRBD1 (6 bases). Trimming shortened V by 11 bases and J by 6 bases, and 28 bases separated the two germline ends. This CDR3 is built from 17 residues. Per germline, CDR1 KGHDR and CDR2 SFDVKD. CDR3 sequence (DNA): TGTGCCAGCACCGAAGGGGGGGGCCCCACCTTGGGTCAGCCCCAGCATTTT. Translation gives CASTEGGGPTLGQPQHF.

The rearrangement joins TRBV10-3 to TRBJ1-2; D might be TRBD1 (5 bases). V gave up 1 base and J gave up 8 bases, with 14 bases separating them. The CDR3 length is 14 residues. CDR1 is ENHRY and CDR2 is SYGVKD in the germline V gene. CDR3: CAISEFGQGYGYTF. The CDR3 DNA sequence: TGTGCCATCAGTGAGTTCGGTCAGGGTTACGGCTACACCTTC.

The genes are TRBV29-1 and TRBJ1-2; 7 bases map to TRBD1. Germline-derived CDR1 and CDR2 are SQVTM and ANQGSEA. The CDR3 has 13 amino acids. The trim removed 8 bases at V and 2 bases at J, leaving 8 bases unmatched. The CDR3 nucleotides are TGCAGCATCAGGACAGGCGGGAACTATGGCTACACCTTC. Protein: CSIRTGGNYGYTF.

The rearrangement uses TRBV5-1 and TRBJ1-4; D is possibly TRBD1 (5 bases). This CDR3 has 13 residues. CDR1 is SGHRS, CDR2 YFSETQ, per germline. Trimming left V 5 bases short and J 3 bases short, with 8 bases between. In DNA form, the CDR3 reads TGCGCCAGCAGTCCAGGGTCTAATGAAAAACTGTTTTTT. Amino acids: CASSPGSNEKLFF.

This clonotype was observed at least ten times. The V gene is TRBV12-3 or TRBV12-4, the J gene TRBJ1-5, with D unresolved. The CDR3 sequence is 12 residues long. Trimming took 3 bases from V and 7 from J, leaving 7 bases between them. CDR3 amino acids: CASSLMEQPQHF. The CDR3 bases are TGTGCCAGCAGTTTGATGGAACAGCCCCAGCATTTT.

This chain joins TRBV6-5 and TRBJ2-7; D is ambiguous. The CDR3 has 12 residues. Germline V gene data show CDR1 as MNHEY and CDR2 as SVGAGI. The V end was cut by 8 bases, the J end by 4 bases, with 12 bases between. The CDR3 spells CASGSRMYEQYF. The CDR3 DNA reads as TGTGCCAGCGGCTCGCGGATGTACGAGCAGTACTTC.

The chain joins TRBV10-3 to TRBJ2-7, with TRBD1 matching over 8 bases. V shed 6 bases and J 2 bases; nucleotides not matched to a gene: 9. The CDR3 runs to 15 residues. Germline CDR1 and CDR2: ENHRY and SYGVKD. Here the CDR3 DNA reads TGTGCCATCAGAGATTTCGGGACAGGCACCTACGAGCAGTACTTC. Its protein is CAIRDFGTGTYEQYF.